This paragraph reports one TCR beta chain. Reverse transcription of extracted RNA yielded cDNA, which provided the sequencing template. This table comes from immunoSEQ multiplex PCR, and its TCRdb copy is limited to in-frame clones, with some not included. The table records 150,000 to 200,000 clones, under 80% of them present only once. Treatment here: oral pan-JAK inhibitor, 5-10 mg twice daily. The data derive from a study of CD8+ T cells in alopecia areata. V was pared by 6 bases and J by 0 bases, with 12 bases between. Germline CDR1 is SQVTM and CDR2 is ANQGSEA. CDR3 length equals 14 residues. The rearrangement links TRBV29-1 to TRBJ2-1, with D possibly being TRBD2 (6 bases). Sequencing used CD4+ T cells sorted from blood, obtained between weeks 47 and 50, from a patient treated with tofacitinib. This receptor was obtained from a human donor with alopecia areata. This CDR3 is CSVLAPGSYNEQFF. CDR3 sequence (DNA): TGCAGCGTCCTAGCGCCAGGCTCCTACAATGAGCAGTTCTTC.